The sequence of this TCR beta chain was determined in a study of regulatory T cells in long-lasting Graves disease. Assembly of TCR beta libraries relied on iRepertoire HTBI primers together with Arm-PCR of CDR3 regions. TCRdb re-called the multiplex PCR reads with MiXCR, one entry per CDR3 protein. This table holds 350,000 to 500,000 distinct CDR3 sequences, 21% found once. Sample time point: persistent/refractory GD, antithyroid drugs over 5 years with positive TRAb. TCR sequences were obtained from RNA taken from PBMCs. This clonotype showed up many times. The antigen is undetermined. Relative to the germline gene, one junction end is altered; a read error may explain this. Germline lookup yields CDR1 SNHLY and CDR2 FYNNEI. This CDR3 has 16 residues. Study-level results: TRBV28 was favored in persistent disease, as were TRBJ1-2 and TRBJ2-5.

The chain has TRBV2 and TRBJ2-7; 11 bases line up with TRBD2. The sequencing here drew on peripheral blood mononuclear cells (PBMCs), taken when the disease was refractory, from a patient treated with antithyroid drugs. The TCR sequence derives from a female donor with Graves disease. The CDR3: CASIELAGGSSYEQYF. The CDR3 coding sequence is TGTGCCAGCATTGAATTAGCGGGAGGGTCTTCCTACGAGCAGTACTTC.